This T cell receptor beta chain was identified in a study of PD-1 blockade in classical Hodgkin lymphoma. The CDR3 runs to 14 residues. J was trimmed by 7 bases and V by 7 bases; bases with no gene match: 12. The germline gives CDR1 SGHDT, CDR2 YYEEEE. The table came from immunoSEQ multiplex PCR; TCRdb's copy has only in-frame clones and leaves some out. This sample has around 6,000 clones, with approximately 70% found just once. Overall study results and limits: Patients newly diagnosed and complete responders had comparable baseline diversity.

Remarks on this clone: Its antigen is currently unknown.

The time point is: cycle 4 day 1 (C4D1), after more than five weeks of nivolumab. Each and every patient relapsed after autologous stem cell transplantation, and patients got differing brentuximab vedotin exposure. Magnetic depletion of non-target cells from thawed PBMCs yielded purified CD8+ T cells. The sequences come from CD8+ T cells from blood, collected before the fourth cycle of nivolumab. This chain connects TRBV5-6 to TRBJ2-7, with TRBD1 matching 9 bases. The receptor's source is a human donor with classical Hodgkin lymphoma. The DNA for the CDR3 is TGTGCCAGCCTTTCCGGGACAGGGTACGGAGAGCAGTACTTC. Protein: CASLSGTGYGEQYF. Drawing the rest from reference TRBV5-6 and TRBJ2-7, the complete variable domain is DAGVTQSPTHLIKTRGQQVTLRCSPKSGHDTVSWYQQALGQGPQFIFQYYEEEERQRGNFPDRFSGHQFPNYSSELNVNALLLGDSALYLCASLSGTGYGEQYFGPGTRLTVT.